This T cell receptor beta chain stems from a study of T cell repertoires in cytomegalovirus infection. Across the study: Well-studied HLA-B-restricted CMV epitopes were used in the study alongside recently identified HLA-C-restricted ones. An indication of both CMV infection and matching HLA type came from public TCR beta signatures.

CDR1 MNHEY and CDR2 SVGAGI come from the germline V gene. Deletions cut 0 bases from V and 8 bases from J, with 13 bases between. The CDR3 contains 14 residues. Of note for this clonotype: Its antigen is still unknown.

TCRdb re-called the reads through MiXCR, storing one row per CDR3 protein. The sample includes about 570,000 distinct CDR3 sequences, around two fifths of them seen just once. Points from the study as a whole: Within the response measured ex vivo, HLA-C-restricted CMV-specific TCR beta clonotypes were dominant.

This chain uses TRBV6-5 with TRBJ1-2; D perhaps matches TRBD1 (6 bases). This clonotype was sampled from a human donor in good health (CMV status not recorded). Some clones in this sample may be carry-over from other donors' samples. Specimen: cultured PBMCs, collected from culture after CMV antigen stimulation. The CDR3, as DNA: TGTGCCAGCAGTTACTCAGGGGGGTTTAGCGGCTACACCTTC. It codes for CASSYSGGFSGYTF.